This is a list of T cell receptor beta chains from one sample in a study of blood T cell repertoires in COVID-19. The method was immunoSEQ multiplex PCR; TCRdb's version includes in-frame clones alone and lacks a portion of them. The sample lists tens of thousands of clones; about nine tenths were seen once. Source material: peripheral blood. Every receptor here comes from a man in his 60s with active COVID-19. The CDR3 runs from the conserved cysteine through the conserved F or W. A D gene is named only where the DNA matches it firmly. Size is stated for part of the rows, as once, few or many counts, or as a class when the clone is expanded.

CDR3nt: TGTGCCAGCAGCGTTTCCGGGAGTAAGACCGGGGAGCTGTTTTTT
CDR3aa: CASSVSGSKTGELFF
v_gene: TRBV2
j_gene: TRBJ2-2
abundance: .
len: 15
d_gene: .

CDR3nt: TGCGCCAGCAGCCGTTACAGGTCTGAGCAGTTCTTC
CDR3aa: CASSRYRSEQFF
v_gene: TRBV10-1
j_gene: TRBJ2-1
abundance: .
len: 12
d_gene: .

CDR3nt: TGTGCCAGCAGCATACCTAACAATGAGCAGTTCTTC
CDR3aa: CASSIPNNEQFF
v_gene: TRBV5-4
j_gene: TRBJ2-1
abundance: .
len: 12
d_gene: .

CDR3nt: TGTGCCAGCATCCCGACAGGGCGTTTTGGCTACACCTTC
CDR3aa: CASIPTGRFGYTF
v_gene: TRBV6-2/TRBV6-3
j_gene: TRBJ1-2
abundance: .
len: 13
d_gene: TRBD1

CDR3nt: TGTGCCAGCAGTGAAGGCCAGGGCCTTTCGAACACTGAAGCTTTCTTT
CDR3aa: CASSEGQGLSNTEAFF
v_gene: TRBV6-1
j_gene: TRBJ1-1
abundance: .
len: 16
d_gene: .

CDR3nt: TGTGCCAGCAGTGAACTGGACAGGGTAAACTACGAGCAGTACTTC
CDR3aa: CASSELDRVNYEQYF
v_gene: TRBV6-1
j_gene: TRBJ2-7
abundance: .
len: 15
d_gene: TRBD1

CDR3nt: TGCAGTGCTCGGGACTCCAGAAGGCAGTACTTC
CDR3aa: CSARDSRRQYF
v_gene: TRBV20-1
j_gene: TRBJ2-7
abundance: few
len: 11
d_gene: .

CDR3nt: TGTGCCAGCGGTCGTGGCGGGGGGGCTTATGACCAAGAGACCCAGTACTTC
CDR3aa: CASGRGGGAYDQETQYF
v_gene: TRBV7-9
j_gene: TRBJ2-5
abundance: .
len: 17
d_gene: TRBD2

CDR3nt: TGTGCCAGCAGCAGGGGACTAGCGGAAGAGACCCAGTACTTC
CDR3aa: CASSRGLAEETQYF
v_gene: TRBV7-2
j_gene: TRBJ2-5
abundance: .
len: 14
d_gene: TRBD2

CDR3nt: TGTGCCAGTAGTATAGGGGGGGCCTACAATGAGCAGTTCTTC
CDR3aa: CASSIGGAYNEQFF
v_gene: TRBV19
j_gene: TRBJ2-1
abundance: .
len: 14
d_gene: .

CDR3nt: TGTGCCAGCAGCTTCCAAAAACACGGACTAGCGGGAGGGGATACGCAGTATTTT
CDR3aa: CASSFQKHGLAGGDTQYF
v_gene: TRBV5-6
j_gene: TRBJ2-3
abundance: .
len: 18
d_gene: TRBD2

CDR3nt: TGCGCCAGCCGTTCTTTGGCGGGGGCCGACAATGAGCAGTTCTTC
CDR3aa: CASRSLAGADNEQFF
v_gene: TRBV5-1
j_gene: TRBJ2-1
abundance: .
len: 15
d_gene: .

CDR3nt: TGTGCCAGCACCCTACAGGGGAGCTCCTACGAGCAGTACTTC
CDR3aa: CASTLQGSSYEQYF
v_gene: TRBV28
j_gene: TRBJ2-7
abundance: .
len: 14
d_gene: TRBD1

CDR3nt: TGTGCCAGCACCACGCCCGAGGCCCTCTCTGGAAACACCATATATTTT
CDR3aa: CASTTPEALSGNTIYF
v_gene: TRBV28
j_gene: TRBJ1-3
abundance: .
len: 16
d_gene: .

CDR3nt: TGTGCCAGCAGCTTAGTTTATACAATTGAGACCCAGTACTTC
CDR3aa: CASSLVYTIETQYF
v_gene: TRBV7-9
j_gene: TRBJ2-5
abundance: .
len: 14
d_gene: .

CDR3nt: TGTGCCTGGAGGTTGTCCGGACAGCGGGAAGCTTTCTTT
CDR3aa: CAWRLSGQREAFF
v_gene: TRBV30
j_gene: TRBJ1-1
abundance: .
len: 13
d_gene: .

CDR3nt: TGCGCCAGCAGCCCTATTAATTCACCCCTCCACTTT
CDR3aa: CASSPINSPLHF
v_gene: TRBV4-1
j_gene: TRBJ1-6
abundance: .
len: 12
d_gene: .

CDR3nt: TGTGCCTGGAGCAGGGAAATAAAGACAGATACGCAGTATTTT
CDR3aa: CAWSREIKTDTQYF
v_gene: TRBV30
j_gene: TRBJ2-3
abundance: .
len: 14
d_gene: .

CDR3nt: TGTGCCAGCAGTCTCCGCGAAGCCATCGATGGCTACACCTTC
CDR3aa: CASSLREAIDGYTF
v_gene: TRBV27
j_gene: TRBJ1-2
abundance: .
len: 14
d_gene: .

CDR3nt: TGTGCCACCAGTGAGTCGGGGGGCCCCTATGGCTACACCTTC
CDR3aa: CATSESGGPYGYTF
v_gene: TRBV24-1
j_gene: TRBJ1-2
abundance: .
len: 14
d_gene: .

CDR3nt: TGCGCCAGCAGCCAAGATCGGGGGTCCTACGAGCAGTACTTC
CDR3aa: CASSQDRGSYEQYF
v_gene: TRBV4-3
j_gene: TRBJ2-7
abundance: .
len: 14
d_gene: .

CDR3nt: TGTGCCAGTACCACTTCCGGGGGGGCCCAGGATACGCAGTATTTT
CDR3aa: CASTTSGGAQDTQYF
v_gene: TRBV19
j_gene: TRBJ2-3
abundance: .
len: 15
d_gene: TRBD2

CDR3nt: TGTGCCAGCAGCCAAGTGGGACTAGCGGGATTGGAGACCCAGTACTTC
CDR3aa: CASSQVGLAGLETQYF
v_gene: TRBV3-1/TRBV3-2
j_gene: TRBJ2-5
abundance: .
len: 16
d_gene: TRBD2

CDR3nt: TGTGCCAGCAACGAGGGTTACACCGGGGAGCTGTTTTTT
CDR3aa: CASNEGYTGELFF
v_gene: TRBV2
j_gene: TRBJ2-2
abundance: .
len: 13
d_gene: .

CDR3nt: TGTGCCAGTGCCCCGTGGGGGGTCGGTGGCTACACCTTC
CDR3aa: CASAPWGVGGYTF
v_gene: TRBV19
j_gene: TRBJ1-2
abundance: .
len: 13
d_gene: .

CDR3nt: TGCAGCGTAAACCAACAGGGCCCCCCAAACACCGGGGAGCTGTTTTTT
CDR3aa: CSVNQQGPPNTGELFF
v_gene: TRBV29-1
j_gene: TRBJ2-2
abundance: .
len: 16
d_gene: .

CDR3nt: TGCGCCAGCAGCCAAGATGGGGGGTGGGGTGAGCAGTTCTTC
CDR3aa: CASSQDGGWGEQFF
v_gene: TRBV4-3
j_gene: TRBJ2-1
abundance: once
len: 14
d_gene: .

CDR3nt: TGTGCCAGCAGTTATGAACAGGGGAGCAATAATTCACCCCTCCACTTT
CDR3aa: CASSYEQGSNNSPLHF
v_gene: TRBV2
j_gene: TRBJ1-6
abundance: .
len: 16
d_gene: TRBD1